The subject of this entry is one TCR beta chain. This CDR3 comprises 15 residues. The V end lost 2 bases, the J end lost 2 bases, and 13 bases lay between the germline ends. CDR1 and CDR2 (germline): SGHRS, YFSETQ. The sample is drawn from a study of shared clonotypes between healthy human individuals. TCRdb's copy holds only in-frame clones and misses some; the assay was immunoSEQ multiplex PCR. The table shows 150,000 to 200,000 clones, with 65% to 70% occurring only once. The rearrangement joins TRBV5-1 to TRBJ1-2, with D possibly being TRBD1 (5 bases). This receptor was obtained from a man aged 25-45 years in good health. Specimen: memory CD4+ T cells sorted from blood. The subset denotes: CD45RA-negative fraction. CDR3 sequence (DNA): TGCGCCAGCAGCTTCCCGGACGGGGCAAACTATGGCTACACCTTC. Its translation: CASSFPDGANYGYTF. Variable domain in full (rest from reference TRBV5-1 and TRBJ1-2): KAGVTQTPRYLIKTRGQQVTLSCSPISGHRSVSWYQQTPGQGLQFLFEYFSETQRNKGNFPGRFSGRQFSNSRSEMNVSTLELGDSALYLCASSFPDGANYGYTFGSGTRLTVV.